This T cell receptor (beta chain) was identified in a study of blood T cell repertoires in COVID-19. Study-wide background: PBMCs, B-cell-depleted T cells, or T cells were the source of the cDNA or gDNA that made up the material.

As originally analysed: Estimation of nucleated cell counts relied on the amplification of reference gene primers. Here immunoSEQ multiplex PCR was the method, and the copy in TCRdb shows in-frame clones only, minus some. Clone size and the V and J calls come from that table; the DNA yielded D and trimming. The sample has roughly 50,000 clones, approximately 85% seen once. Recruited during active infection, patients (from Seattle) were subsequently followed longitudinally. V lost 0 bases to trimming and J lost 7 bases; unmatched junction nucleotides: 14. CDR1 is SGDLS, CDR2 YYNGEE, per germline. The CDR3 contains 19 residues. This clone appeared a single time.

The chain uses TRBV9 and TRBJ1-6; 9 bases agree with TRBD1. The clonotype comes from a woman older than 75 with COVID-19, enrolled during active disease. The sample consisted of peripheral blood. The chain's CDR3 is CASSVGVTTGQGKNSPLHF. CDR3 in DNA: TGTGCCAGCAGCGTAGGTGTGACGACAGGACAGGGGAAAAATTCACCCCTCCACTTT.